Included here is one T cell receptor beta chain sequence, with context. The antigen is not known. MiXCR, applied by TCRdb to the 5' RACE reads, yields one record per CDR3 protein. This table holds a few hundred thousand distinct CDR3 sequences, roughly 15% found once. The sample originates from a study of identical twins. General study points: Models, which agreed with sharing between unrelated individuals, nonetheless underestimated the out-of-frame TCR alpha sharing seen in monozygotic twins. Abundant beta clonotypes from cord blood bore fewer insertions; memory repertoires lacked this pattern.

CDR3 length: 15 amino acids. V lost 5 bases to trimming and J lost 4 bases, with 17 bases between them. Germline V gene data show CDR1 as SGHRS and CDR2 as YFSETQ. A further study also used this sample, focusing on yellow fever vaccine responses in identical twins.

Sequenced sample: CD4+ T cells sorted from blood. The V and J genes are TRBV5-1 and TRBJ2-3; D may match TRBD1 or TRBD2 (7 bases each). The receptor was isolated from a woman under 30 in good health. Here the CDR3 DNA reads TGCGCCAGCAGGAGGGGGCGGGAGCAGCCAGATACGCAGTATTTT. Its protein is CASRRGREQPDTQYF.